This is a list of T cell receptor beta chains from one sample in a study of cytomegalovirus exposure and HLA in healthy donors. Generated by immunoSEQ multiplex PCR, the TCRdb table keeps only in-frame clones and is missing some. The data hold around 110,000 clones, with around two thirds observed a single time. Sequences were obtained from PBMCs. The receptors were gathered from a woman aged 40-49 years in good health and CMV-seropositive. The CDR3 runs from the conserved cysteine through the conserved F or W. Fields, in order: clone size, V gene, J gene, D gene, CDR3 DNA, CDR3 protein. A D gene is named only where the DNA matches it firmly. Where a row states a size, it is once, few, many or the class of an expanded clone; other rows omit it.

>once|TRBV9|TRBJ2-3|-
TGTGCCAGCAGCGCTGGGCCCGGCACAGATACGCAGTATTTT
CASSAGPGTDTQYF
>-|TRBV4-3|TRBJ2-7|TRBD1
TGCGCCAGCAGCCAAGCCTACGGGACAGAGTTTGACGAGCAGTACTTC
CASSQAYGTEFDEQYF
>-|TRBV2|TRBJ1-1|-
TGTGCCAGCAGTGGGACAGTGAACACTGAAGCTTTCTTT
CASSGTVNTEAFF
>-|TRBV29-1|TRBJ2-7|TRBD1
TGCAGCGCTGGACAGGGGCCCACCTACGAGCAGTACTTC
CSAGQGPTYEQYF
>-|TRBV27|TRBJ2-2|-
TGTGCCAGCAGTTATCGAACTAGAGACTACACCGGGGAGCTGTTTTTT
CASSYRTRDYTGELFF
>once|TRBV30|TRBJ1-6|-
TGTGCCTGGAGTGAGCAGGGCGGATCACCCCTCCACTTT
CAWSEQGGSPLHF
>few|TRBV27|TRBJ2-2|TRBD1
TGTGCCAGCACCCTATTGGGACAGCCCGCGCGGACCGGGGAGCTGTTTTTT
CASTLLGQPARTGELFF
>-|TRBV5-1|TRBJ1-6|TRBD1
TGCGCCAGCAGCTTGGGACAGGGGAGCTCTAATTCACCCCTCCACTTT
CASSLGQGSSNSPLHF
>-|TRBV7-9|TRBJ2-7|-
TGTGCCAGCAGCTTATCAAATTCCGAGCAGTACTTC
CASSLSNSEQYF
>-|TRBV30|TRBJ1-2|-
TGTGCCTGGAAGGGAGGAGACTATGGCTACACCTTC
CAWKGGDYGYTF
>few|TRBV5-1|TRBJ2-5|TRBD2
TGCGCCAGCGGCGGGGGCCAAGAGACCCAGTACTTC
CASGGGQETQYF
>-|TRBV9|TRBJ2-2|TRBD1
TGTGCCAGCAGCGCCAGTCCCGGGACAGGCGGGGAGCTGTTTTTT
CASSASPGTGGELFF
>few|TRBV4-3|TRBJ1-5|-
TGCGCCAGCAGCCAAGATGGGGCACCAAATCAGCCCCAGCATTTT
CASSQDGAPNQPQHF
>-|TRBV19|TRBJ1-6|TRBD1
TGTGCCACCCGCCCGGACAGGGTCAATTCACCCCTCCACTTT
CATRPDRVNSPLHF
>-|TRBV7-2|TRBJ2-2|TRBD2
TGTGCCAGCAGCTTAAGACCGGGGGGGAACACCGGGGAGCTGTTTTTT
CASSLRPGGNTGELFF
>-|TRBV30|TRBJ2-7|-
TGTGCCTGGAGTGGGGCCGCGGGCTCCTACGAGCAGTACTTC
CAWSGAAGSYEQYF
>-|TRBV4-1|TRBJ2-5|-
TGCGCCAGCAGCCAAGACGGGACTTCCATCCGGGAGACCCAGTACTTC
CASSQDGTSIRETQYF
>-|TRBV27|TRBJ1-1|-
TGTGCCAGCAGTAGACTTTGGGACACTGAAGCTTTCTTT
CASSRLWDTEAFF
>-|TRBV5-1|TRBJ2-7|TRBD1
TGCGCCAGCAGCAATGGACAGGGCTACGAGCAGTACTTC
CASSNGQGYEQYF
>-|TRBV18|TRBJ2-5|TRBD1
TGTGCCAGCTCACCCAGACAGGGTCACCAAGAGACCCAGTACTTC
CASSPRQGHQETQYF
>once|TRBV29-1|TRBJ1-3|-
TGCAGCGTCGGGGGTTCTGGAAACACCATATATTTT
CSVGGSGNTIYF
>-|TRBV7-9|TRBJ1-1|-
TGTGCCAGCAGCCTAGGGGGAGGCACTGAAGCTTTCTTT
CASSLGGGTEAFF
>-|TRBV6-1|TRBJ2-2|TRBD2
TGTGCCAGCAGTGAACGGGCGGGGGTAACCACCGGGGAGCTGTTTTTT
CASSERAGVTTGELFF
>-|TRBV7-2|TRBJ1-2|-
TGTGCCAGCCGAGAAACTAACTATGGCTACACCTTC
CASRETNYGYTF
>-|TRBV5-4|TRBJ1-4|-
TGTGCCAGCAGCCCGACGGGGGGGGCTGGTGAAAAACTGTTTTTT
CASSPTGGAGEKLFF
>-|TRBV28|TRBJ1-4|TRBD1
TGTGCCAGCAGATCGACAGGGCTTGGTGAAAAACTGTTTTTT
CASRSTGLGEKLFF
>-|TRBV5-6|TRBJ1-5|-
TGTGCCAGCAGCTTGCAGCCGGGTAGCAATCAGCCCCAGCATTTT
CASSLQPGSNQPQHF
>-|TRBV19|TRBJ2-3|-
TGTGCCAGTAGTATAGGTGGCGGGGATGGGACAGATACGCAGTATTTT
CASSIGGGDGTDTQYF
>-|TRBV7-8|TRBJ1-2|-
TGTGCCAGCAGCACCCTCTCCCCGGGGTACGGCTATGGCTACACCTTC
CASSTLSPGYGYGYTF
>-|TRBV7-2|TRBJ2-1|TRBD1
TGTGCCAGCAGCTTAGCGTTAGGGACAGGGTCCTACAATGAGCAGTTCTTC
CASSLALGTGSYNEQFF
>-|TRBV5-4|TRBJ2-7|TRBD2
TGTGCCAGCAGCTTGGGAGGGACTAGCGGGGGGAGGAAGTACTTC
CASSLGGTSGGRKYF
>few|TRBV9|TRBJ2-3|TRBD2
TGTGCCAGCAGCGTACTAGCGGGGTTTCCAGATACGCAGTATTTT
CASSVLAGFPDTQYF
>-|TRBV7-2|TRBJ2-7|-
TGTGCCAGCAGCTCGCAGGGCTACGAGCAGTACTTC
CASSSQGYEQYF
>-|TRBV11-1|TRBJ2-5|-
TGTGCCAGCAGCTCAGGGGTGGCGGCGAGAGAGACCCAGTACTTC
CASSSGVAARETQYF
>-|TRBV10-3|TRBJ1-2|-
TGTGCCATCAGGGATTCAGGCGGGGGTAACTATGGCTACACCTTC
CAIRDSGGGNYGYTF
>-|TRBV5-1|TRBJ1-1|-
TGCGCCAGCAGCTTGTCCCCGGGACTGCGCCCCACTGAAGCTTTCTTT
CASSLSPGLRPTEAFF
>-|TRBV6-5|TRBJ1-3|-
TGTGCCAGCAGTTACTCGGAGGATTACTCTGGAAACACCATATATTTT
CASSYSEDYSGNTIYF
>-|TRBV4-1|TRBJ1-4|-
TGCGCCAGCAGCCAAGTACAGTCCCGGTTTAATGAAAAACTGTTTTTT
CASSQVQSRFNEKLFF
>once|TRBV29-1|TRBJ2-2|-
TGCAGCGTGGAAATCAGGGAAAACACCGGGGAGCTGTTTTTT
CSVEIRENTGELFF
>-|TRBV15|TRBJ2-1|-
TGTGCCACCAGTGGGGTAGGGGGGGGACACAATGAGCAGTTCTTC
CATSGVGGGHNEQFF